This TCR beta chain was captured in a study of blood T cell repertoires in COVID-19. Across the whole study: Sites in the United States, Italy and Spain provided acute and convalescent COVID-19 samples.

From germline, CDR1 is KGHSH and CDR2 LQKENI. The CDR3 totals 16 residues. Germline trimming cut 6 bases from V and 0 bases from J; bases unmatched to any gene: 9. Libraries were prepared by immunoSEQ multiplex PCR; TCRdb keeps only in-frame clonotypes and omits some of them. The sample has under 350,000 clones; 65% to 90% are singletons. The rearrangement links TRBV18 to TRBJ2-3; TRBD1 matches 7 bases. The TCR was taken from a woman in her thirties or forties with acute COVID-19. The sample was PBMCs or T cells enriched from blood (not recorded which). In DNA, the CDR3 is TGTGCCAGCTCGCCCATGACAGGGACGAGCACAGATACGCAGTATTTT. Its protein product is CASSPMTGTSTDTQYF. The whole variable domain, remainder taken from reference TRBV18 and TRBJ2-3, is NAGVMQNPRHLVRRRGQEARLRCSPMKGHSHVYWYRQLPEEGLKFMVYLQKENIIDESGMPKERFSAEFPKEGPSILRIQQVVRGDSAAYFCASSPMTGTSTDTQYFGPGTRLTVL.